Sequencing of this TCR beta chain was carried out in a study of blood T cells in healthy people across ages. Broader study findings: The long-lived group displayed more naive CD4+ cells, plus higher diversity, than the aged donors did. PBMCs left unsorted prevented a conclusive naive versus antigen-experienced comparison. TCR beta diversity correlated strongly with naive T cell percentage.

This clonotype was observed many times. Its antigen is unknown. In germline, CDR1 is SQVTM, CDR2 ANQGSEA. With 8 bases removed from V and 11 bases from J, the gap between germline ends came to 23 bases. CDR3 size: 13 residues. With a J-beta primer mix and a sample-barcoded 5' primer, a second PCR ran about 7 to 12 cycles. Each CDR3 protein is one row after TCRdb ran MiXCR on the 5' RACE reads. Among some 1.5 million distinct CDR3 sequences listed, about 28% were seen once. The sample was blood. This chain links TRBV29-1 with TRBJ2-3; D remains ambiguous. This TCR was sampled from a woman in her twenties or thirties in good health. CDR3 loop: CSSAEDLETEQYF. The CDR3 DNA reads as TGCAGCTCCGCTGAGGATTTGGAGACGGAGCAGTATTTT.